Detailed here is one TCR beta chain. Its antigen specificity is not known. Per-base qualities were not stored, and no clone one base away is much larger. Preparation of the library involved the immunoSEQ multiplex PCR assay. Here the immuneACCESS table is served through TCRdb, limited to in-frame sequences with V and J called. Missing clones are a known gap in these copies; in checked studies unresolved V genes cover under half, and the rest lacks a known reason. In this sample the table shows more than 90,000 clones, around 96% of which occur a single time. Of the sample, 0.2% to 0.3% is held by the ten largest clones. Counted from cysteine to phenylalanine, this CDR3 has 16 amino acids. Left in the record is the CDR3 DNA by itself, 48 bases read in frame from the first base. CDR1 and CDR2 (PRHDT, FYEKMQ) derive from the germline V gene (reference sequence). V is cut back by 5 bases and J by 7 bases, with 11 bases in the junction unmatched.

The data are from a study of technical replicates of blood from a handful of donors (dated by TCRdb to the late 2010s). The rearranged segments are TRBV13 and TRBJ2-1; TRBD1 aligns with 10 central bases. The sample taken for sequencing was T cells isolated from PBMCs. The TCR originated in a human donor in good health. The CDR3 region has the sequence CASSQIQDRGYNEQFF. The sequence in DNA is TGTGCCAGCAGCCAGATACAGGACAGGGGGTATAATGAGCAGTTCTTC.